The 20 T cell receptor beta chains listed next were all sequenced from one sample in a study of control samples from healthy donors and cancer patients. This table comes from immunoSEQ multiplex PCR, and its TCRdb copy is limited to in-frame clones, with some not included. Here the sample spans roughly 150,000 clones, 93% being singletons. Sequenced input: blood. These receptors came from a man younger than 35 in good health.

This chain uses TRBV6-2 or TRBV6-3 with TRBJ1-1, with 8 bases identical to TRBD1. The trim removed 4 bases at V and 4 bases at J, leaving 14 bases unmatched. The CDR3 extends over 17 amino acids. Germline CDR1 reads MNHEY; CDR2 reads SVGEGT. This chain's CDR3 is CASSSYTKQGGSTEAFF. In DNA form, the CDR3 reads TGTGCCAGCAGTTCATACACTAAACAGGGGGGAAGCACTGAAGCTTTCTTT.

The chain has TRBV9 and TRBJ1-2; D gene ambiguous. V dropped 3 bases and J dropped 4 bases, with 13 bases sitting between them. There are 14 residues in the CDR3. CDR1 is SGDLS, CDR2 YYNGEE, per germline. The CDR3 reads CASSEEGLGYGYTF. DNA for the CDR3: TGTGCCAGCAGCGAAGAGGGCCTCGGCTATGGCTACACCTTC.

The rearrangement links TRBV5-1 to TRBJ2-7, with TRBD1 identical over 8 bases. There are 11 residues in the CDR3. Per the germline V gene, CDR1 is SGHRS and CDR2 is YFSETQ. The trim removed 2 bases at V and 12 bases at J, leaving 4 bases unmatched. This CDR3 is CASSFQGAAYF. Here the CDR3 DNA reads TGCGCCAGCAGCTTTCAGGGGGCGGCGTACTTC.

This chain joins TRBV6-2 or TRBV6-3 and TRBJ1-5; tentatively, D is TRBD1 (6 bases). V was shortened by 5 bases and J by 6 bases, with 14 bases between the two germline ends. Germline V gives CDR1 MNHEY, CDR2 SVGEGT. This CDR3 has 14 residues. CDR3 region: CASSRGQPRQPQHF. In nucleotides, the CDR3 is TGTGCCAGCAGTCGGGGGCAGCCTCGTCAGCCCCAGCATTTT.

This clone was detected once. The chain is built from TRBV12-3 or TRBV12-4 and TRBJ2-7; 9 positions match TRBD2. The CDR3 is 13 residues long. V lost 3 bases, J lost 5 bases, and 2 bases stayed unmatched. The CDR3 nucleotides read TGTGCCAGCAGTTTGGGCGGGGGGGACGAGCAGTACTTC. Its translation: CASSLGGGDEQYF.

The gene calls are TRBV7-8 and TRBJ1-3, with D unclear. With 2 bases removed from V and 0 bases from J, the gap between germline ends came to 11 bases. The CDR3 has 16 amino acids. Germline CDR1 reads SGHVS; CDR2 reads FQNEAQ. The CDR3: CASSLSPASSGNTIYF. CDR3 coding DNA: TGTGCCAGCAGCTTATCCCCAGCCTCCTCTGGAAACACCATATATTTT.

CDR3 amino acids: CAISDSRDRGSHQPQHF. The CDR3 DNA sequence: TGTGCCATCAGTGACTCCCGGGACAGGGGGTCTCATCAGCCCCAGCATTTT. The V and J genes are TRBV10-3 and TRBJ1-5; 11 bases agree with TRBD1. V trimming: 3 bases; J trimming: 5 bases; junction bases outside the gene matches: 9. From germline, CDR1 is ENHRY and CDR2 SYGVKD. The CDR3 is 17 residues long.

The chain couples TRBV4-2 to TRBJ2-7; 10 nucleotides match TRBD2. After removal of 1 base from V and 0 bases from J, the junction contained 0 bases not matched to a gene. The CDR3 loop spans 15 amino acids. Germline V gene sequence: CDR1 LGHNA, CDR2 YNFKEQ. In DNA form, the CDR3 reads TGTGCCAGCAGCCAAGGACTAGCGGGCTCCTACGAGCAGTACTTC. Residues: CASSQGLAGSYEQYF.

The chain recombines TRBV5-3 with TRBJ1-5, with TRBD1 as a possible D gene (5 bases). TRBV5-3 is flagged as an ORF with uncertain function. The length of the CDR3 is 13 residues. The V end was cut by 8 bases, the J end by 5 bases, with 14 bases between. In DNA form, the CDR3 reads TGTGCCAGGCAAAAGGCACAGGATCAGCCCCAGCATTTT. Protein: CARQKAQDQPQHF.

The CDR3 DNA reads TGTGCCAGCAGCCAAGATGGGCCGTCCTGGGCAGGCTACACCTTC. This gives the protein CASSQDGPSWAGYTF. This sequence joins TRBV4-2 and TRBJ1-2, with D uncertain. V was pared by 0 bases and J by 8 bases, with 16 bases between. CDR3 length equals 15 residues. CDR1 is LGHNA and CDR2 is YNFKEQ in the germline V gene.

CDR3 region: CASSQRTGGWYQETQYF. The CDR3 nucleotides are TGTGCCAGCAGCCAGAGGACAGGGGGCTGGTACCAAGAGACCCAGTACTTC. V and J are TRBV3-1 (or the pseudogene TRBV3-2) and TRBJ2-5; 11 bases are a match to TRBD1. The CDR3 loop spans 17 amino acids. After removal of 3 bases from V and 0 bases from J, the junction contained 6 bases not matched to a gene. Germline lookup yields CDR1 LGHDT and CDR2 YNNKEL (reference sequence).

The chain has TRBV21-1 and TRBJ2-7; TRBD1 was called by the table and not checked on the DNA. TRBV21-1 constitutes a pseudogene. CDR3 length equals 14 residues. The DNA of the CDR3 is TGTGCCAGCAGCAAGGGGACAGGGAGTTACGAGCAGTACTTC. Translation: CASSKGTGSYEQYF.

This clone has more than one count but fewer than ten. The gene calls are TRBV4-1 and TRBJ2-3; perhaps D is TRBD1 or TRBD2 (6 bases each). Germline values: CDR1 MGHRA, CDR2 YSYEKL. With 0 bases removed from V and 4 bases from J, the gap between germline ends came to 20 bases. This CDR3 region has 18 residues. The CDR3 region has the DNA TGCGCCAGCAGCCAAGAATATTTCGGCGGGACACGCCCAGATACGCAGTATTTT. Translating gives CASSQEYFGGTRPDTQYF.

The J gene is TRBJ1-1, the V gene TRBV4-1; D possibly corresponds to TRBD1 (5 bases). V was shortened by 0 bases and J by 2 bases, with 16 bases between the two germline ends. Germline V gene lookup returns CDR1 MGHRA and CDR2 YSYEKL. This CDR3 is built from 17 residues. For the CDR3, the DNA is TGCGCCAGCAGCCAAGACCAGGGATTCCCCTTAAACACTGAAGCTTTCTTT. It codes for CASSQDQGFPLNTEAFF.

This clone was seen just once. The J gene is TRBJ1-1, the V gene TRBV15, with D tentatively TRBD1 (5 bases). Trimming removed 1 base from V and 5 bases from J, with 11 bases in between. From germline, CDR1 is LNHNV and CDR2 YYDKDF (reference sequence). The CDR3 is 14 residues long. The CDR3 DNA reads as TGTGCCACCAGCAGAGTCAGGGCTAGTACTGAAGCTTTCTTT. This gives the protein CATSRVRASTEAFF.

The genes are TRBV19 and TRBJ2-3, with 9 bases aligning to TRBD2. Trimming took 7 bases from V and 4 from J; bases not matched to a gene: 6. The CDR3 contains 14 residues. Germline CDR1 reads LNHDA; CDR2 reads SQIVND (reference sequence). Here the CDR3 DNA reads TGTGCCAGTAAGCCCAGCGGGGGGTCAGATACGCAGTATTTT. Protein product: CASKPSGGSDTQYF.

The V and J genes are TRBV27 and TRBJ1-5; 8 bases are shared with TRBD1. Germline V gene lookup returns CDR1 MNHEY and CDR2 SMNVEV (reference sequence). The CDR3 totals 14 residues. Trimming removed 6 bases from V and 5 bases from J; junction bases left unmatched: 6. CDR3 region: CASSPGGQDQPQHF. In nucleotides, the CDR3 is TGTGCCAGCAGCCCAGGGGGCCAGGATCAGCCCCAGCATTTT.

Here the CDR3 reads CASSLGREVDTQYF. The DNA of the CDR3 is TGCGCCAGCAGCTTGGGGCGGGAAGTAGATACGCAGTATTTT. V gene TRBV5-1 combines with J gene TRBJ2-3; possible D gene TRBD2, 6 bases. The germline V gene encodes CDR1 SGHRS and CDR2 YFSETQ. V gave up 0 bases and J gave up 5 bases, with 10 bases separating them. The CDR3 extends over 14 amino acids. Filled out from reference TRBV5-1 and TRBJ2-3, the complete variable domain reads KAGVTQTPRYLIKTRGQQVTLSCSPISGHRSVSWYQQTPGQGLQFLFEYFSETQRNKGNFPGRFSGRQFSNSRSEMNVSTLELGDSALYLCASSLGREVDTQYFGPGTRLTVL.

CDR3: CASSFSGTRSNQPQHF. CDR3 in DNA: TGTGCCAGCAGTTTTTCCGGGACGAGAAGCAATCAGCCCCAGCATTTT. The chain combines TRBV27 with TRBJ1-5, with D maybe TRBD1 (5 bases). This CDR3 contains 16 residues. The V and J ends lost 3 bases and 1 base respectively, with 13 bases between them. Germline CDR1 MNHEY, CDR2 SMNVEV (reference sequence).

Worth noting for this clone: A read error may account for a junction end that differs from germline. The rearrangement uses TRBV14 and TRBJ2-3, with TRBD2 matching 9 bases. CDR3 size: 15 residues. CDR1 is SGHDN, CDR2 FVKESK, per germline. In DNA form, the CDR3 reads TGTGCCAGCAGCCAAGGTAGCGGGAGCAAAGATACGCAGTATTTT. It codes for CASSQGSGSKDTQYF.